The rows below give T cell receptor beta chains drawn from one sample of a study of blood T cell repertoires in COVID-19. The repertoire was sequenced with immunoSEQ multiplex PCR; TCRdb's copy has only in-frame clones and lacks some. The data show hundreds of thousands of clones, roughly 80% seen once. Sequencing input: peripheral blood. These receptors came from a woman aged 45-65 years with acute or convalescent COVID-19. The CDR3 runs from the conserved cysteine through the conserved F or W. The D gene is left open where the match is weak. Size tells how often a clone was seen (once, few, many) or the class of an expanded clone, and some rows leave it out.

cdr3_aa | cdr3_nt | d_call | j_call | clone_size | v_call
CASSAEEGQPQHF | TGTGCCAGCAGTGCCGAAGAGGGTCAGCCCCAGCATTTT | . | TRBJ1-5 | . | TRBV6-4
CASSSRRQGSNEQYF | TGTGCCAGCAGCTCGAGGCGACAGGGCAGCAACGAGCAGTACTTC | TRBD1 | TRBJ2-7 | . | TRBV7-8
CASSDRGPYEQYF | TGCGCCAGCAGCGACAGGGGTCCCTACGAGCAGTACTTC | TRBD1 | TRBJ2-7 | . | TRBV5-1
CASSRGGGLNTEAFF | TGTGCCAGCAGTAGAGGAGGGGGCTTGAACACTGAAGCTTTCTTT | TRBD1 | TRBJ1-1 | . | TRBV6-5
CASGGRFTDTQYF | TGTGCCAGCGGTGGCAGGTTCACAGATACGCAGTATTTT | . | TRBJ2-3 | . | TRBV2
CATSREYSSTDTQYF | TGTGCCACCAGCAGAGAATACTCATCCACAGATACGCAGTATTTT | . | TRBJ2-3 | . | TRBV15
CASSLQGSDTQYF | TGTGCCAGCAGTTTACAGGGTTCAGATACGCAGTATTTT | . | TRBJ2-3 | . | TRBV12-3/TRBV12-4
CASSNQGAFQPQHF | TGTGCCAGTAGTAACCAGGGGGCATTTCAGCCCCAGCATTTT | TRBD1 | TRBJ1-5 | . | TRBV19
CASRGSYEQYF | TGTGCCAGCCGAGGGAGCTACGAGCAGTACTTC | . | TRBJ2-7 | . | TRBV6-5
CAWSHRAFHEQYF | TGTGCCTGGAGTCACAGGGCTTTCCACGAGCAGTACTTC | . | TRBJ2-7 | . | TRBV30
CASSFSLSYGYTF | TGTGCCAGCAGTTTTTCCCTCAGCTATGGCTACACCTTC | . | TRBJ1-2 | once | TRBV12-3/TRBV12-4
CASSLSGQNTEAFF | TGTGCCAGCAGCCTAAGTGGACAGAACACTGAAGCTTTCTTT | . | TRBJ1-1 | . | TRBV7-2
CASSGTSGAYNEQFF | TGTGCCAGCAGCGGTACTAGCGGGGCCTACAATGAGCAGTTCTTC | TRBD2 | TRBJ2-1 | . | TRBV6-5
CASSERRTGGTNQPQHF | TGTGCCAGCAGTGAACGAAGAACAGGGGGCACTAATCAGCCCCAGCATTTT | TRBD1 | TRBJ1-5 | . | TRBV6-1
CAAMTDSGQANYGYTF | TGTGCCGCAATGACCGATTCCGGACAGGCGAACTATGGCTACACCTTC | TRBD1 | TRBJ1-2 | . | TRBV10-3
CASTQRLGGSNSPLHF | TGTGCCAGCACTCAACGGTTGGGGGGATCCAATTCACCCCTCCACTTT | . | TRBJ1-6 | . | TRBV2
CASSYQGDVYGYTF | TGTGCCAGCAGCTACCAGGGTGATGTGTATGGCTACACCTTC | . | TRBJ1-2 | . | TRBV11-2
CASSYRGSAFF | TGTGCCAGCAGCTACAGGGGTTCAGCTTTCTTT | TRBD1 | TRBJ1-1 | . | TRBV7-2
CASSMRRASYGYTF | TGTGCCAGTAGTATGAGGAGGGCTAGCTATGGCTACACCTTC | . | TRBJ1-2 | . | TRBV19
CASSFGGQGFEQYF | TGTGCCAGCAGCTTCGGCGGACAGGGCTTCGAGCAGTACTTC | TRBD1 | TRBJ2-7 | . | TRBV7-2
CAWSGLVNSPLHF | TGTGCCTGGTCAGGGTTGGTGAATTCACCCCTCCACTTT | . | TRBJ1-6 | . | TRBV30
CSAKAAVEAFF | TGCAGTGCTAAGGCGGCCGTTGAAGCTTTCTTT | . | TRBJ1-1 | . | TRBV20-1
CASSQRAYEQYF | TGTGCCAGCAGCCAACGAGCTTACGAGCAGTACTTC | . | TRBJ2-7 | . | TRBV3-1/TRBV3-2